This T cell receptor beta chain appears in the sequencing data of a study of low-dose radiotherapy and immunotherapy resistance in tumors. Study background: A dose of 1 Gy per fraction every two weeks went to Cohort 2, totaling 13 Gy over 26 weeks. Participants were given intravenous cyclophosphamide 200 mg/m2 every two weeks, one day before radiation and immunotherapy.

V was shortened by 0 bases and J by 1 base, with 9 bases between the two germline ends. The CDR3 extends over 15 amino acids. Germline V CDR1 and CDR2: LGHNA, YSLEER. Alpha- and beta-chain coverage of first-strand cDNA came from TRAV- and TRBV-specific primers. TCR amplification used 20 PCR cycles, a constant-region primer and a V-primer adapter. TCRdb reanalysed the reads using MiXCR and keeps one entry per CDR3 protein. This sample has 80,000 or so distinct CDR3 sequences, with under 20% found just once. Stated time point: after trial treatment. This sample's treatment: LDRT plus nivolumab, ipilimumab, low-dose cyclophosphamide and aspirin (RACIN trial). Administered to the donors were nivolumab, ipilimumab, aspirin, low-dose cyclophosphamide and low-dose radiotherapy.

The chain uses TRBV4-3 and TRBJ1-2; D is unclear. The sequence came from a male donor with prostate cancer. The sequencing used PBMCs, collected after low-dose radiotherapy plus immunotherapy. CDR3 in amino acids: CASSQELLGNYGYTF. The CDR3 region has the DNA TGCGCCAGCAGCCAAGAGCTTCTGGGTAACTATGGCTACACCTTC.